The sample holds one count of the clone carrying this T cell receptor (beta chain). This record belongs to a study of blood T cell repertoires in COVID-19. The overall study: Sample material is recorded as cDNA or gDNA derived from T cells, B-cell-depleted T cells, or PBMCs.

CDR3 size: 15 residues. V was clipped by 3 bases and J by 4 bases; unmatched bases: 5. Looked up from germline, CDR1 is SGDLS and CDR2 is YYNGEE. No more than 2 weeks before study entry, exposed participants had met a case of COVID-19. In the source study's methods: Reference gene primer amplification yielded estimated nucleated cell counts. Profiling relied on immunoSEQ multiplex PCR, and the TCRdb table lists in-frame clones only, not all of them. V and J calls and clone size are given by that table; D and trimming were obtained from the DNA. The table records 270,000 or so clones, approximately 89% of them present only once.

Source material: PBMCs or T cells enriched from blood (not recorded which). The TCR was taken from a man in his forties who had been exposed to COVID-19. The chain has TRBV9 and TRBJ2-1; 9 bases line up with TRBD2. Written as DNA, the CDR3 is TGTGCCAGCAGCGACAAGACTAGCGGTTACAATGAGCAGTTCTTC. This sequence encodes CASSDKTSGYNEQFF.